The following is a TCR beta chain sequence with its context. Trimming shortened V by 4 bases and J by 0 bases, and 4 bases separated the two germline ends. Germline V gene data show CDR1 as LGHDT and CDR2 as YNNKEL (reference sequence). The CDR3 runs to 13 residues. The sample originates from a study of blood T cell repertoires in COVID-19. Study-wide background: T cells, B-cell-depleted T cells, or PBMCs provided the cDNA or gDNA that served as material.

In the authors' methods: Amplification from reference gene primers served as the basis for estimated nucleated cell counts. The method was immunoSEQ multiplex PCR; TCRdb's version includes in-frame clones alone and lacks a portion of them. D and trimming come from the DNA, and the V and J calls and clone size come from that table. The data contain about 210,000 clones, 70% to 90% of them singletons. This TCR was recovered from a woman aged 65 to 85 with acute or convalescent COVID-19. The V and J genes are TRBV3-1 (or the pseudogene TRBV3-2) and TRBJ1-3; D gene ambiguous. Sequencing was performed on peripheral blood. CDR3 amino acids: CASSLYSGNTIYF. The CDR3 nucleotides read TGTGCCAGCAGCCTCTACTCTGGAAACACCATATATTTT.